The clone carrying this T cell receptor beta chain was observed many times. What it binds is not known. Library construction involved attaching unique molecular identifiers to individual cDNA molecules, which allowed quantitative, reproducible TCR counting. Methods used by the authors: From 23,224 to 690,600 TCRs were found per sample, with a median of approximately 96,000. One entry per CDR3 protein results from TCRdb running MiXCR on the reads. The authors' filters were not applied to this entry. Of 95,000 to 150,000 distinct CDR3 sequences in the sample, 6.5% to 10% were seen once. This sample stems from a study of human T cells and chemical hapten exposure. For the study at large: TCR yield per sample varied, mainly due to pooled library volumes. Whole-study results and caveats: No change in TCRs above 1 in 1000 frequency was produced by DPC sensitization.

Blood, whole and unfractionated, served as the source for total RNA extraction. The receptor was derived from a human donor in good health. Some clones in this sample may be carry-over from other donors' samples. The sequenced sample consisted of whole blood.

CDR3 coding DNA: TGCGCCAGCGGTGAGTCTTCCACAGATACGCAGTATTTT. Translating it yields CASGESSTDTQYF. V and J are TRBV5-1 and TRBJ2-3, with D uncertain. This CDR3 has 13 amino acids. Trimming took 7 bases from V and 2 from J, leaving 11 bases between them. Germline values: CDR1 SGHRS, CDR2 YFSETQ.